This record concerns one T cell receptor (beta chain) sequence. No antigen is known for it. TCRdb recomputed calls from the reads with MiXCR, one row per CDR3 protein. The sample consists of 800,000 to 950,000 distinct CDR3 sequences, around a third of them appearing once. This entry comes from a study of T cell repertoires in cytomegalovirus infection. Study context: The study used recently identified HLA-C-restricted and well-studied HLA-B-restricted CMV epitopes. CMV infection together with matching HLA type was indicated by public TCR beta signatures. Broader study findings: HLA-C-restricted CMV-specific TCR beta clonotypes prevailed in the ex vivo response. Cumulative frequency (of public TCR beta family members) identified carriers of CMV plus the relevant HLA.

The sequence was collected from a human donor in good health (CMV status not recorded). Some clones in this sample may be carry-over from other donors' samples. Material: cultured CD8+ T cells from PBMCs, obtained from culture after CMV antigen stimulation.

CDR3 amino acids: CASSAPQRGGVSEQFF. CDR3 nucleotides: TGTGCCAGCAGCGCTCCTCAGCGGGGGGGGGTCTCAGAGCAGTTCTTC. V is TRBV9 and J is TRBJ2-1, with TRBD2 identical over 10 bases. V was pared by 3 bases and J by 10 bases, with 13 bases of the junction left unmatched. Germline loops: CDR1 SGDLS, CDR2 YYNGEE. CDR3 size: 16 residues.